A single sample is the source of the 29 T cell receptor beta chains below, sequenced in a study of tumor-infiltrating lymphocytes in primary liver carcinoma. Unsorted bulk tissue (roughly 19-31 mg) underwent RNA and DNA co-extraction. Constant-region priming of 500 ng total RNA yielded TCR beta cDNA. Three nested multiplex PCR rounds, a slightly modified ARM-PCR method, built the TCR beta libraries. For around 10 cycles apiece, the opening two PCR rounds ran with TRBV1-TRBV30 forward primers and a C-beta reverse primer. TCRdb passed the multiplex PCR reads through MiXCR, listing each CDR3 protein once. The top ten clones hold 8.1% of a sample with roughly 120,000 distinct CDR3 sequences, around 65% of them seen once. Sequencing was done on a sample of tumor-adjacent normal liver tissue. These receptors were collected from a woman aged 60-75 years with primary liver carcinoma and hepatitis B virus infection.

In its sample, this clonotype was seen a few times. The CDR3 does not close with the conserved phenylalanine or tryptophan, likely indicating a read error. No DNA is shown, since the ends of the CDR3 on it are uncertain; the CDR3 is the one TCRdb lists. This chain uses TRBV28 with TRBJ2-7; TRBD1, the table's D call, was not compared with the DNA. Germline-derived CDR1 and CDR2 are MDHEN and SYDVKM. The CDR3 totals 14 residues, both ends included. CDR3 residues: CASSHPEPDRGRII.

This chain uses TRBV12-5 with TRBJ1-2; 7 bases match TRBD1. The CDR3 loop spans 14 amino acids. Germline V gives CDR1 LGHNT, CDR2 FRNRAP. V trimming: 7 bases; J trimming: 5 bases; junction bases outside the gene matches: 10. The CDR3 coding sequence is TGTGCTAGTGCCCCTGACAGGGCCTCGTATGGCTACACCTTC. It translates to CASAPDRASYGYTF.

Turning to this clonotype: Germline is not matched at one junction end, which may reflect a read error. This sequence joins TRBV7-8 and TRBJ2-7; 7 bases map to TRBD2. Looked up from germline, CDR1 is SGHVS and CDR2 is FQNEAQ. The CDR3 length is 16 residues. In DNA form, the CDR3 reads TGTGTCAGCAGCTCATCGGGACTAACGGTTTACTACGATCAGTACTTC. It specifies CVSSSSGLTVYYDQYF. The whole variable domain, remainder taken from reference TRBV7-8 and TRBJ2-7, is GAGVSQSPRYKVAKRGQDVALRCDPISGHVSLFWYQQALGQGPEFLTYFQNEAQLDKSGLPSDRFFAERPEGSVSTLKIQRTQQEDSAVYLCVSSSSGLTVYYDQYFGPGTRLTVT.

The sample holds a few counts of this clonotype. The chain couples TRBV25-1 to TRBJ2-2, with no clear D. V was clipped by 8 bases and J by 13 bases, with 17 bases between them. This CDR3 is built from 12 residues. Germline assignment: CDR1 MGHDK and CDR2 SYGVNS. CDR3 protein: CASDDSIRGLFF. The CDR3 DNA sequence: TGTGCCAGCGACGACTCCATACGAGGGCTGTTTTTT.

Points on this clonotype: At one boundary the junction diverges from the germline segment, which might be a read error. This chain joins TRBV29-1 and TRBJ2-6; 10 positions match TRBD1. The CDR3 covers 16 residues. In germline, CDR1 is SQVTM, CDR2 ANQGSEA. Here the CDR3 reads CSVRGQGSSGVNVLTF. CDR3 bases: TGCAGCGTCCGGGGACAGGGGAGCTCAGGGGTCAACGTCCTGACTTTC.

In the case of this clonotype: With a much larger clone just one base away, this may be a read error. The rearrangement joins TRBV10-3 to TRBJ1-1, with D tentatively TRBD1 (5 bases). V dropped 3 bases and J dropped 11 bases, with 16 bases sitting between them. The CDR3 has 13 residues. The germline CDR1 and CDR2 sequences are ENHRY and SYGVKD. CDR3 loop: CAISERTGTSAFF. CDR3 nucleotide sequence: TGTGCCATCAGTGAAAGGACGGGGACGTCTGCTTTCTTT.

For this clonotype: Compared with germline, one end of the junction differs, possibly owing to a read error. The CDR3 reads CASSPRQGSSTDMQCF. The CDR3 DNA is TGTGCCAGCAGCCCCCGACAGGGTTCAAGCACAGATATGCAGTGTTTT. The J gene is TRBJ2-3, the V gene TRBV11-3; 7 bases match TRBD1. This CDR3 has 16 residues. CDR1 is SGHNT, CDR2 YENEEA, per germline.

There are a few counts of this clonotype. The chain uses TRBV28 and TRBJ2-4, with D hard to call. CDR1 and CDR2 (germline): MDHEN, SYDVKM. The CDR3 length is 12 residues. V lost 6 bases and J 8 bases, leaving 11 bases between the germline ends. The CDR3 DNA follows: TGTGCCAGCAGCCTATTCAAGGACATTCAGTACTTC. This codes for CASSLFKDIQYF. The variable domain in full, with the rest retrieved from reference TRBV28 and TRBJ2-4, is DVKVTQSSRYLVKRTGEKVFLECVQDMDHENMFWYRQDPGLGLRLIYFSYDVKMKEKGDIPEGYSVSREKKERFSLILESASTNQTSMYLCASSLFKDIQYFGAGTRLSVL.

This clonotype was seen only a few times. The CDR3 region has the DNA TGTGCCACCAGCACCTCTGGACTAGATCGAAACAATGAGCAGTTCTTC. It specifies CATSTSGLDRNNEQFF. This chain links TRBV15 with TRBJ2-1; 7 bases match TRBD2. This CDR3 spans 16 amino acids. J gave up 5 bases and V 4 bases, and 11 bases lay outside the gene matches. Germline V gene sequence: CDR1 LNHNV, CDR2 YYDKDF (reference sequence).

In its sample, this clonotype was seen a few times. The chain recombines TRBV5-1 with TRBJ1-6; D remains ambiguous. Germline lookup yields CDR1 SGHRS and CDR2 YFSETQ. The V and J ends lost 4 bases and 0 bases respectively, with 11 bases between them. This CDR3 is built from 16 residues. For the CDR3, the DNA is TGCGCCAGCAGCATGGTGGGGAGCTCCTATAATTCACCCCTCCACTTT. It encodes CASSMVGSSYNSPLHF.

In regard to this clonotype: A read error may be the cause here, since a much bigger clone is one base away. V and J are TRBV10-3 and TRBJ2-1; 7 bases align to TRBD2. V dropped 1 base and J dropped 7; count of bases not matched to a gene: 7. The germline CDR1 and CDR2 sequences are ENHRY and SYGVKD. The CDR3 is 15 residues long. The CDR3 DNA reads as TGTGCCATCAGTGAGTTGGGACTAAGGAAGAATGAGCAGTTCTTC. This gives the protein CAISELGLRKNEQFF.

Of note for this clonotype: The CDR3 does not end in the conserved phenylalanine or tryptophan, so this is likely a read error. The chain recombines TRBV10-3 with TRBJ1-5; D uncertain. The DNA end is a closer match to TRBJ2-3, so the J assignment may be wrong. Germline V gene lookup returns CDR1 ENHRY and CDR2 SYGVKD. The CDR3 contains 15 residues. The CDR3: CAISEASHSNQPQYY. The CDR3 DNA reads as TGTGCCATCAGTGAGGCGTCCCATAGCAATCAGCCCCAGTATTAT.

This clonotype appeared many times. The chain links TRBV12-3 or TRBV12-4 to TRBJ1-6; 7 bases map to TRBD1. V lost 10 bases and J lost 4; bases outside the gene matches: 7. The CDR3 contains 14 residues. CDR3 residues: CATKSQGYNSPLHF. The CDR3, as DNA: TGTGCCACCAAGTCACAGGGGTATAATTCACCCCTCCACTTT.

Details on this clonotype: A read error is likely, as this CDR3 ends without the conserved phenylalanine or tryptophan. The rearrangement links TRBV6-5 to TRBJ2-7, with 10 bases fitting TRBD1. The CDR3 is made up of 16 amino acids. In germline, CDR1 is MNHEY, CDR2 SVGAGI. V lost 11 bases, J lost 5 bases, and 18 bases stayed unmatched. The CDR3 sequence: CAGSYSVGTGANEQYL. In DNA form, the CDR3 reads TGTGCCGGTAGTTACTCCGTGGGGACAGGGGCCAACGAGCAGTACCTC.

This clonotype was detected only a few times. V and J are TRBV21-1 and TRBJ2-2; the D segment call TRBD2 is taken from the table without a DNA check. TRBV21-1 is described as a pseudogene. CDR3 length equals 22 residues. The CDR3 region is CASSTYHYRGLAPGVGTGELFF. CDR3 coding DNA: TGTGCCAGCAGCACTTACCATTACAGGGGACTAGCGCCAGGAGTCGGCACCGGGGAGCTGTTTTTT.

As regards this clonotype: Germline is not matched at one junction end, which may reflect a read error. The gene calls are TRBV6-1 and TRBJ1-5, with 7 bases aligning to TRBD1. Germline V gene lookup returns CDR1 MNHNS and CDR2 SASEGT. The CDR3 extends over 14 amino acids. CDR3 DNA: TGTGCCAGCAATGCGACAGGGAGAGGTCAGCCCCGGCATTTT. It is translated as CASNATGRGQPRHF.

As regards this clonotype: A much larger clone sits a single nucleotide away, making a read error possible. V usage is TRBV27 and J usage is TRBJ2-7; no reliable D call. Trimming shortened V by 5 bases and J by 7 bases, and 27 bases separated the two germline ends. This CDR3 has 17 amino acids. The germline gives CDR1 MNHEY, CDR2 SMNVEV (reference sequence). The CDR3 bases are TGTGCCAGCAGTCGCTTAGGGCGAGGTGACGGGTCTAGGGAGCAGTACTTC. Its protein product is CASSRLGRGDGSREQYF.

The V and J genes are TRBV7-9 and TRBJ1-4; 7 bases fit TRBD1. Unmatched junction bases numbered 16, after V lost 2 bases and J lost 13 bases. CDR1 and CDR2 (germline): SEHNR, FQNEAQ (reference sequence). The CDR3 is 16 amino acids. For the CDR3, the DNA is TGTGCCAGCAGCTTAAGCGCAGGGGGAACTAATGGAAGACTGTTTTTT. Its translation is CASSLSAGGTNGRLFF.

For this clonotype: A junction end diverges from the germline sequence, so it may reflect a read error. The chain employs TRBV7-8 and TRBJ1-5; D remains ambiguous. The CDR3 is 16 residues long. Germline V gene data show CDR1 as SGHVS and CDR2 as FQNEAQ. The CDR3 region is CVSSLVRSQSNQPQHF. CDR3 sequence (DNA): TGTGTCAGCAGCTTAGTAAGATCACAGAGCAATCAGCCACAGCATTTT.

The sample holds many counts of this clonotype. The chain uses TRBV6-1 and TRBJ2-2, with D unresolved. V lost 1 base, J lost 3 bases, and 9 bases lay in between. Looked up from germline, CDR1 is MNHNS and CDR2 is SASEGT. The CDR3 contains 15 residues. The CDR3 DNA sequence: TGTGCCAGCAGTGAAGGGGATCTGTACACCGGGGAGCTGTTTTTT. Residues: CASSEGDLYTGELFF.

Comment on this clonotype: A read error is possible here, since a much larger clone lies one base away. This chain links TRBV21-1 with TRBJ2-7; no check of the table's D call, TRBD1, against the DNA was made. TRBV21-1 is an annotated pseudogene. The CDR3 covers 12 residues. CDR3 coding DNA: TGTACCAGGGGGACAGGGGGCTACGAGCAGTACTTC. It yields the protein CTRGTGGYEQYF.

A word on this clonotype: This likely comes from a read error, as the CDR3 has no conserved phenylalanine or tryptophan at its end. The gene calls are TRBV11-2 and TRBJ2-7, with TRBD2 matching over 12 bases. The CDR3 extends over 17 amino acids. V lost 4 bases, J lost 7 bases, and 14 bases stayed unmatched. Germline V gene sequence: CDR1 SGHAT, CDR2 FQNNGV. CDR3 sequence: CASSYNQLGLAGGEQYL. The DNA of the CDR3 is TGTGCCAGCAGCTACAACCAGCTGGGACTAGCGGGCGGAGAGCAGTACCTC.

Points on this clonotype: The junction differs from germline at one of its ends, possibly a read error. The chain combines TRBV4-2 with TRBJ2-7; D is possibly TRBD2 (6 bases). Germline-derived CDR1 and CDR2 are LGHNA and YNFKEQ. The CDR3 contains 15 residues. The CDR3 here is CANSQVLADSYDQYF. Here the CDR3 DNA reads TGTGCCAACAGCCAAGTTTTAGCGGATTCCTACGATCAGTACTTC.

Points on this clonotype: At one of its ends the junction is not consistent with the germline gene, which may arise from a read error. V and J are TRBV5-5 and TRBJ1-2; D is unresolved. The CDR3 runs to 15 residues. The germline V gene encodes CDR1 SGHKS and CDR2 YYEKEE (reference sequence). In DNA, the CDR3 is TGTGCCATCAGCCTGCGGGCCGTCGACGACTATGGCTACACCTTC. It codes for CAISLRAVDDYGYTF.

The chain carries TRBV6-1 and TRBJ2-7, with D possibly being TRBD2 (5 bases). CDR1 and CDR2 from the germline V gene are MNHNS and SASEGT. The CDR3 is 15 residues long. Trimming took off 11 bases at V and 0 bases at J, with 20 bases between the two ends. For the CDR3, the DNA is TGTGCCGGCGTCCTAGCTAGCTGTAGCTCCTACGAGCAGTACTTC. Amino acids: CAGVLASCSSYEQYF.

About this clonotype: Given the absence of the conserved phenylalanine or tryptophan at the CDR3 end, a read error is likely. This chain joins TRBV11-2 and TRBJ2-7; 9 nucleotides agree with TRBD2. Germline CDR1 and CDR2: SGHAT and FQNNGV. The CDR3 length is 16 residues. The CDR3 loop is CDSNSISGSGSYEQYL. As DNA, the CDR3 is TGTGACAGCAACTCGATTAGCGGGAGTGGGTCCTACGAGCAGTACTTA.

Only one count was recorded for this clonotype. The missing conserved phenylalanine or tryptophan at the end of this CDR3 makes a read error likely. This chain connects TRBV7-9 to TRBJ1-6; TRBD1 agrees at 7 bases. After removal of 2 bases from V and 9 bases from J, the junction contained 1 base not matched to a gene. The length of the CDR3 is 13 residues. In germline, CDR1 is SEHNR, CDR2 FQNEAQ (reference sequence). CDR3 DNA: TGTGCCAGCAGCTTACAGGGGGGTTCACCCCTCCACTCT. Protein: CASSLQGGSPLHS.

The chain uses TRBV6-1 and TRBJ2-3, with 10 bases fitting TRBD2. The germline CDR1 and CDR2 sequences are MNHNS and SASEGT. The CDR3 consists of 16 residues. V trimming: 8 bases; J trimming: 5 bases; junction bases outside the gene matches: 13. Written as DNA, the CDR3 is TGTGCCAGCCGGCTGGGACTAGCGCCCTACATAGATACGCAGTATTTT. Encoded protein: CASRLGLAPYIDTQYF.

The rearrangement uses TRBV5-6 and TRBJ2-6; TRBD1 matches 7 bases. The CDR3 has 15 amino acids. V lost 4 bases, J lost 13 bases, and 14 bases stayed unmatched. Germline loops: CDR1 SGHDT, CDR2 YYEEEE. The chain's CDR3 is CASSLRQGLTKVLTF. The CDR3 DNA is TGTGCCAGCAGCCTTAGACAGGGCCTCACGAAAGTCCTGACTTTC. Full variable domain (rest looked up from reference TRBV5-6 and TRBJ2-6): DAGVTQSPTHLIKTRGQQVTLRCSPKSGHDTVSWYQQALGQGPQFIFQYYEEEERQRGNFPDRFSGHQFPNYSSELNVNALLLGDSALYLCASSLRQGLTKVLTFGAGSRLTVL.